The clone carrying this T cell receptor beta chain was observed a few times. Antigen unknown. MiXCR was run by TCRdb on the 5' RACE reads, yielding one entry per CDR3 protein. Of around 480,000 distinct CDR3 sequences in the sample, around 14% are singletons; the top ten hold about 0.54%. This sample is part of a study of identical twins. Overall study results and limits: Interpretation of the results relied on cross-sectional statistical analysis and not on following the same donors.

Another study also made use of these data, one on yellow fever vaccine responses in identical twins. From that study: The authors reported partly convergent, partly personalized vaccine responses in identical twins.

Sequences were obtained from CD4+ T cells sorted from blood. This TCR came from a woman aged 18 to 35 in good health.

The CDR3 protein is CSVTRVAYNEQFF. The CDR3 nucleotides read TGCAGCGTAACCAGGGTGGCATACAATGAGCAGTTCTTC. The chain uses TRBV29-1 and TRBJ2-1, with D possibly being TRBD1 (5 bases). The CDR3 has 13 residues. The germline V and J ends were trimmed by 6 bases and 4 bases, with 13 bases remaining between them. Germline CDR1 is SQVTM and CDR2 is ANQGSEA.